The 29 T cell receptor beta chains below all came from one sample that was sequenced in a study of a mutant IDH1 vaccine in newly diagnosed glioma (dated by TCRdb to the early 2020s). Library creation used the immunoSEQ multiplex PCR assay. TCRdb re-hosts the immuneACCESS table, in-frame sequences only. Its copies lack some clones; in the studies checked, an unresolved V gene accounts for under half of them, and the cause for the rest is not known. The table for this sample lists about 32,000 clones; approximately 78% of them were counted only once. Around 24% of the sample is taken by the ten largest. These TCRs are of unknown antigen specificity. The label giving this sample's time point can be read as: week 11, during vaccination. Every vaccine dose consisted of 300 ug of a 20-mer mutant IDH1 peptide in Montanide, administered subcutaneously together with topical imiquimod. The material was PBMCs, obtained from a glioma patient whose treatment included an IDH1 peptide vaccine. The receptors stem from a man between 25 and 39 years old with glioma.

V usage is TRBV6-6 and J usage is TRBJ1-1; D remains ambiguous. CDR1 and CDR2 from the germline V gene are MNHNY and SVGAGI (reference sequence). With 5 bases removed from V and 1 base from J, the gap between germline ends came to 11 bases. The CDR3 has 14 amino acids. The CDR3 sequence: CASSPWAENTEAFF. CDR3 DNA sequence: TGTGCCAGCAGTCCCTGGGCCGAGAACACTGAAGCTTTCTTT.

The CDR3 loop is CASSLTQGMNTGELFF. The CDR3 DNA sequence: TGTGCCAGCAGCCTGACACAGGGGATGAACACCGGGGAGCTGTTTTTT. V and J are TRBV14 and TRBJ2-2, with 7 nucleotides matching TRBD1. V shed 4 bases, J shed 1 base, and the junction held 6 bases outside the gene matches. Germline V CDR1 and CDR2: SGHDN, FVKESK. The CDR3 has 16 amino acids.

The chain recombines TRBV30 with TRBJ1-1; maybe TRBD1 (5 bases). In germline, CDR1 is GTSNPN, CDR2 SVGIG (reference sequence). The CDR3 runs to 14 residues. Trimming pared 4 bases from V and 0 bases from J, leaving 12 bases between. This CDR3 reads CAWNLGQVNTEAFF. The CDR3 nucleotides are TGTGCCTGGAATTTGGGGCAGGTGAACACTGAAGCTTTCTTT.

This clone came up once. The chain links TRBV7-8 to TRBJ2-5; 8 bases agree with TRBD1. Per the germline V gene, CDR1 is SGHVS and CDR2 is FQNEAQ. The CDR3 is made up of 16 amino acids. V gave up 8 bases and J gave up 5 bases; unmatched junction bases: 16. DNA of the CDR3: TGTGCCAGCGGATTTGGACAGGGTGGCGTGGGTGAGACCCAGTACTTC. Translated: CASGFGQGGVGETQYF.

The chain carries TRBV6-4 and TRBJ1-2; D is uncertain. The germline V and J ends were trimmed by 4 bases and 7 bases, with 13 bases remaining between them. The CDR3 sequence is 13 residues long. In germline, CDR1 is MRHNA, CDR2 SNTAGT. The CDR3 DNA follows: TGTGCCAGCAGTGGGTCTCTCGGGAGTGGCTACACCTTC. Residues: CASSGSLGSGYTF.

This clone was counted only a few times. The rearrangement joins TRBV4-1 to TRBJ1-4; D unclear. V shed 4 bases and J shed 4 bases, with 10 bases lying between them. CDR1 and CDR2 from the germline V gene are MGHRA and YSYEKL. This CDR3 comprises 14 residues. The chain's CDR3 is CASSLGLNNEKLFF. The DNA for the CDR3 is TGCGCCAGCAGCCTCGGACTGAATAATGAAAAACTGTTTTTT.

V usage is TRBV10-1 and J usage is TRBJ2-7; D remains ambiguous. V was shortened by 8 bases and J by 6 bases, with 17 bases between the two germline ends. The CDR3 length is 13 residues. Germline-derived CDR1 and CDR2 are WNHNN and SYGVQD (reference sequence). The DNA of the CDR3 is TGCGCCAGCCTAGTAGGCTCCCCCCTCGAGCAGTACTTC. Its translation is CASLVGSPLEQYF.

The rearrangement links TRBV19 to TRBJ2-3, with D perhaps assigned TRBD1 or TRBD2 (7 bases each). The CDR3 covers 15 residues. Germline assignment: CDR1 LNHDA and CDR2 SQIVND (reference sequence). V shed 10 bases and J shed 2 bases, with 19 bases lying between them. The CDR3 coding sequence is TGTGCCACCCAGGGGGGAGCGGGGATCACAGATACGCAGTATTTT. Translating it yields CATQGGAGITDTQYF.

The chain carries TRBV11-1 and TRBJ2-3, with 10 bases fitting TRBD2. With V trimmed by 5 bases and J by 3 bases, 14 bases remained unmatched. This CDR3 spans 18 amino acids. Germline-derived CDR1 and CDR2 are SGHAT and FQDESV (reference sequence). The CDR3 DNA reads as TGTGCCAGCAGCCTACTGGCGAGCGGGAGGGACGGAACAGATACGCAGTATTTT. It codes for CASSLLASGRDGTDTQYF.

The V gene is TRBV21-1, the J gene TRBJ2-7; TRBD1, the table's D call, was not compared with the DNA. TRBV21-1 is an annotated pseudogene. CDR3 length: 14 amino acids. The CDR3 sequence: CASSQTGGPYEQYF. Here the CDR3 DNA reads TGTGCCAGCAGCCAGACAGGGGGCCCCTACGAGCAGTACTTC.

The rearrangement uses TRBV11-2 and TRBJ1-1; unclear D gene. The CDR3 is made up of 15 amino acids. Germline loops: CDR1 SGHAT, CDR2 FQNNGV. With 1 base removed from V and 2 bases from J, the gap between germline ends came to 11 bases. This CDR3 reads CASSLVSFGNTEAFF. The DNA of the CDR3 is TGTGCCAGCAGCTTAGTATCCTTTGGAAACACTGAAGCTTTCTTT.

DNA for the CDR3: TGCGCCAGCAGCTTGGGCGGGGATCTTGGCGGTGGCTACACCTTC. Translation: CASSLGGDLGGGYTF. This chain links TRBV5-1 with TRBJ1-2, with unresolved D. Trimming left V 0 bases short and J 7 bases short, with 16 bases between. This CDR3 region has 15 residues. Germline V lookup: CDR1 SGHRS, CDR2 YFSETQ.

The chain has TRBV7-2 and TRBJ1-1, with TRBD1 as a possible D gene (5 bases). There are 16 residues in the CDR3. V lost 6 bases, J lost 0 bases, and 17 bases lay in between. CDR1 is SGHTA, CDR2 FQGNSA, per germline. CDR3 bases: TGTGCCAGCAGTTTCTCCGGGGGACGCTTGAACACTGAAGCTTTCTTT. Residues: CASSFSGGRLNTEAFF.

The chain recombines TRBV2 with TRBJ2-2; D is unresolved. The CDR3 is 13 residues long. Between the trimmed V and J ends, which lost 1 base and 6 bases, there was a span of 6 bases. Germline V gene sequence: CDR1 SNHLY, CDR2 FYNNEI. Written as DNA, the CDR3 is TGTGCCAGCAGTGAAGGGGCATCCGGGGAGCTGTTTTTT. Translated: CASSEGASGELFF.

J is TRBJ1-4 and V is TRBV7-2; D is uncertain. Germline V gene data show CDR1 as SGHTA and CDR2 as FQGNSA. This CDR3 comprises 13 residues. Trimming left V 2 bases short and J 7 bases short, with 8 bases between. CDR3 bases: TGTGCCAGCAGCTTACATAGGGTTGAAAAACTGTTTTTT. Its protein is CASSLHRVEKLFF. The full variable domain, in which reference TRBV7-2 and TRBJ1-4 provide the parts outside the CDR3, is GAGVSQSPSNKVTEKGKDVELRCDPISGHTALYWYRQSLGQGLEFLIYFQGNSAPDKSGLPSDRFSAERTGGSVSTLTIQRTQQEDSAVYLCASSLHRVEKLFFGSGTQLSVL.

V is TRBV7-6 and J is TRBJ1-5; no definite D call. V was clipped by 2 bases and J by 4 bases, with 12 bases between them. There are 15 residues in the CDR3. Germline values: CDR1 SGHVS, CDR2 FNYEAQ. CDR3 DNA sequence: TGTGCCAGCAGCTTATCTCGGTCCCCGAATCAGCCCCAGCATTTT. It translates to CASSLSRSPNQPQHF. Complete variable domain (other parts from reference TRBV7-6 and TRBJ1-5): GAGVSQSPRYKVTKRGQDVALRCDPISGHVSLYWYRQALGQGPEFLTYFNYEAQQDKSGLPNDRFSAERPEGSISTLTIQRTEQRDSAMYRCASSLSRSPNQPQHFGDGTRLSIL.

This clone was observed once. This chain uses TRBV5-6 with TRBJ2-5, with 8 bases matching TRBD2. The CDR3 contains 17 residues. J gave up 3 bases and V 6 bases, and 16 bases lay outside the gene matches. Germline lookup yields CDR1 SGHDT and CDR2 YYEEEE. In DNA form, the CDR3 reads TGTGCCAGCAACACCTATCGGGGGGGGTGGGAGGAAGAGACCCAGTACTTC. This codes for CASNTYRGGWEEETQYF.

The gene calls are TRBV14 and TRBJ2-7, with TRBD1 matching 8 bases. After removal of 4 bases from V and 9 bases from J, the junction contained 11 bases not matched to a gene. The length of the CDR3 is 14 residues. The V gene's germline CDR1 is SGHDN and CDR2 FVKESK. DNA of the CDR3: TGTGCCAGCAGCCCTGGACAGGGATTGCTCGGGCAGTACTTC. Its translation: CASSPGQGLLGQYF.

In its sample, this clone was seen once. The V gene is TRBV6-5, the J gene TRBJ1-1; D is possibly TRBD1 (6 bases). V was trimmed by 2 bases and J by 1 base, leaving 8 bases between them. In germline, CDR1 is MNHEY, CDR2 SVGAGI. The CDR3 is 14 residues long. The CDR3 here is CASSYVTGNTEAFF. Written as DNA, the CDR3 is TGTGCCAGCAGTTACGTGACAGGGAACACTGAAGCTTTCTTT.

The CDR3 DNA follows: TGTGCCAGCAGTTCTTTGCCGGACTCCTATAATTCACCCCTCCACTTT. It encodes CASSSLPDSYNSPLHF. The chain carries TRBV27 and TRBJ1-6; the D is unclear. Looked up from germline, CDR1 is MNHEY and CDR2 is SMNVEV (reference sequence). V dropped 4 bases and J dropped 0 bases, with 10 bases sitting between them. This CDR3 has 16 residues.

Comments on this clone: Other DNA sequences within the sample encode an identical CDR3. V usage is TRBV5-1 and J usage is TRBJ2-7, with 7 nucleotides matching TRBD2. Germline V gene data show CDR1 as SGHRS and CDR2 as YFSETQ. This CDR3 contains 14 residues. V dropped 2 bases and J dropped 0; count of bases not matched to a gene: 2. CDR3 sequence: CASSLAGNSYEQYF. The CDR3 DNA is TGCGCCAGCAGCTTAGCGGGAAACTCCTACGAGCAGTACTTC.

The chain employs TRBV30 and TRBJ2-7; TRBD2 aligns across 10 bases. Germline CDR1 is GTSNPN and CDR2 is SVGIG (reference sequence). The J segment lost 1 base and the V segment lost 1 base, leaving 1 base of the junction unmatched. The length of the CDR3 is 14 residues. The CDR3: CAWSELAGSYEQYF. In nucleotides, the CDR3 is TGTGCCTGGAGTGAACTAGCGGGGTCCTACGAGCAGTACTTC.

The CDR3 DNA reads as TGTGCCAGCAGCGACCCCCTTGTGGAGACCCAGTACTTC. Translation gives CASSDPLVETQYF. The chain couples TRBV5-4 to TRBJ2-5; D is ambiguous. The CDR3 has 13 amino acids. Trimming removed 4 bases from V and 5 bases from J, with 12 bases in between. Germline V gives CDR1 SGHNT, CDR2 YYREEE (reference sequence).

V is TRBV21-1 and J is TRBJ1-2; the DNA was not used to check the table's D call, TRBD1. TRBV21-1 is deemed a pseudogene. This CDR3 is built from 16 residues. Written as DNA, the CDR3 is TGTGCCAGCAGCAAAGGCGGGACAGGGCCTAACTATGGCTACACCTTC. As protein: CASSKGGTGPNYGYTF.

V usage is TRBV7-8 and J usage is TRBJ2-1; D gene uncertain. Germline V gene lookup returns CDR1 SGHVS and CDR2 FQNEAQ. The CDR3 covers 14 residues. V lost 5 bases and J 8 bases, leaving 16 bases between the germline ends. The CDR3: CASSPKSVVHEQFF. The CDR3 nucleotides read TGTGCCAGCAGCCCTAAATCCGTGGTACATGAGCAGTTCTTC.

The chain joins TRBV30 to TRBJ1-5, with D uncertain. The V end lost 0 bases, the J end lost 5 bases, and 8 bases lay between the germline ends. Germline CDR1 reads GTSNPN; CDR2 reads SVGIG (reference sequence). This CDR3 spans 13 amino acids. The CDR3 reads CAWSVDGDQPQHF. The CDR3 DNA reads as TGTGCCTGGAGTGTAGATGGGGATCAGCCCCAGCATTTT.

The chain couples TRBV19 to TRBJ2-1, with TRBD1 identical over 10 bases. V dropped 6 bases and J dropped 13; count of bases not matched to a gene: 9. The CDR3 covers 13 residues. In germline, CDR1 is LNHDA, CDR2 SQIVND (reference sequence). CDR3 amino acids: CASRLTGQGNQFF. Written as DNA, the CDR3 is TGTGCCAGTAGGCTGACGGGACAGGGGAATCAGTTCTTC.

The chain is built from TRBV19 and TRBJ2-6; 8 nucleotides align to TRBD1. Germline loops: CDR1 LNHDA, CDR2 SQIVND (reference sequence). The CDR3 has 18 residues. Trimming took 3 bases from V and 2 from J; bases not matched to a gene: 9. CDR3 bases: TGTGCCAGTAGTATTAGCCCCCCGACAGGGGCTGGGGCCAACGTCCTGACTTTC. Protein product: CASSISPPTGAGANVLTF.

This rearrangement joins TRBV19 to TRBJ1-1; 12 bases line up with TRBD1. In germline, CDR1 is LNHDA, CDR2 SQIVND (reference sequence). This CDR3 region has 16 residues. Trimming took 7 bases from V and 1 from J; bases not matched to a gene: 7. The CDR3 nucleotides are TGTGCCAGTAACCGGGACAGGGGGCCATCGAACACTGAAGCTTTCTTT. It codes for CASNRDRGPSNTEAFF.